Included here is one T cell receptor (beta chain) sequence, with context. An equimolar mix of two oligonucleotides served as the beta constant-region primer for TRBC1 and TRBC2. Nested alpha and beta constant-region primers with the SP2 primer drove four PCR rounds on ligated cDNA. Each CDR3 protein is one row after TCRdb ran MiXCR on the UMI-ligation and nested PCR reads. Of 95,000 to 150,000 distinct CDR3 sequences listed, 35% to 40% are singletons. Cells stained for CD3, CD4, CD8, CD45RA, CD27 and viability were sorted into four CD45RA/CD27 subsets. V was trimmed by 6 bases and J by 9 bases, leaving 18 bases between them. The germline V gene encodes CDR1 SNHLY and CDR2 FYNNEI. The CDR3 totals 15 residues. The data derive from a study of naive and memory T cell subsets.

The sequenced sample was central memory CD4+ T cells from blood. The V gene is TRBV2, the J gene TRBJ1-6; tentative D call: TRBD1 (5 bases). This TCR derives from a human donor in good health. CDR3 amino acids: CASRGDYPFRSPLHF. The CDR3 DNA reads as TGTGCCAGCAGGGGGGACTACCCATTTCGTTCACCCCTCCACTTT.